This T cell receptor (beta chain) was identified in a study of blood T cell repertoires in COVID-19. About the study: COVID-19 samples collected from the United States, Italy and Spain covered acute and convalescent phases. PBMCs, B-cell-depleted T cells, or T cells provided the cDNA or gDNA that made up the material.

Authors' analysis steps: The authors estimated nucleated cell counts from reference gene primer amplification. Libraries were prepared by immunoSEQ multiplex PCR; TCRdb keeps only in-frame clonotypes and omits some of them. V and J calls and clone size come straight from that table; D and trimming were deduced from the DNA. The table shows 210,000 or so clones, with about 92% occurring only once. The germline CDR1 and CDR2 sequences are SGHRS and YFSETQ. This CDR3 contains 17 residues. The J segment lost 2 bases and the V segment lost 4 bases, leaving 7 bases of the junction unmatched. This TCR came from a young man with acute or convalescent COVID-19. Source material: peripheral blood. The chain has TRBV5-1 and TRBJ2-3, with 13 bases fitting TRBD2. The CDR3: CASSVGLAGKHTDTQYF. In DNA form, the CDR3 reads TGCGCCAGCAGCGTGGGACTAGCGGGGAAGCACACAGATACGCAGTATTTT.